Listed here is a single TCR beta chain. Participants were aged roughly 18 to 90 years from approximately 23 US areas. Participant-reported clinical history was the basis for cohort assignment. The record originates from a study of blood T cell repertoires in COVID-19. For the study at large: T cells, B-cell-depleted T cells, or PBMCs supplied cDNA or gDNA.

Authors' analysis steps: How many nucleated cells were present was estimated from reference gene primer amplification. Assay used: immunoSEQ multiplex PCR; TCRdb lists only in-frame clones, some missing. Clone size and V and J calls were adopted from that table, with D and trimming inferred from the DNA. Among about 160,000 clones, 65% to 85% were seen once, and the ten largest hold roughly 6%. This clonotype was sampled from a woman aged 40 to 50 with acute COVID-19. Input material: PBMCs or T cells enriched from blood (not recorded which).

The CDR3 spells CASSDFSGGGYTF. The CDR3 nucleotides read TGTGCCAGCAGCGATTTCAGTGGCGGCGGCTACACCTTC. V gene TRBV5-4 combines with J gene TRBJ1-2, with D unclear. The CDR3 covers 13 residues. Germline V gives CDR1 SGHNT, CDR2 YYREEE (reference sequence). V was clipped by 4 bases and J by 8 bases, with 15 bases between them.